Below, one TCR beta chain is given with its context. Its matching antigen is unknown. The CDR3 loop spans 15 amino acids. J lost 2 bases, V lost 3 bases, and 6 bases had no gene match. Germline CDR1 reads SGHNT; CDR2 reads YYREEE (reference sequence). The PCR was carried out with 60 Vbeta primers and 13 Jbeta primers. Clones were sequenced by immunoSEQ multiplex PCR, and TCRdb holds only the in-frame ones, with some missing. Of 180,000 or so clones detected, 78% appear once; the ten largest clones hold about 3.1%. The sample comes from a study of cytomegalovirus exposure and HLA in healthy donors. Study conclusions and caveats: A likely sequencing artifact accounted for one observed cluster of highly shared sequence variants.

Material for sequencing was PBMCs. The sequence came from a female donor in good health and CMV-seronegative. V gene TRBV5-4 combines with J gene TRBJ1-2; 8 bases agree with TRBD1. CDR3 protein: CASSSQGVNNYGYTF. CDR3 coding DNA: TGTGCCAGCAGCTCACAGGGGGTTAACAACTATGGCTACACCTTC.